One sample yielded the 24 T cell receptor beta chains listed below, sequenced in a study of cytotoxic CD8 clonotypes in ibrutinib-treated CLL. The table came from immunoSEQ multiplex PCR; TCRdb's copy has only in-frame clones and leaves some out. The top ten hold 11% of the sample, which has hundreds of thousands of clones, more than 70% seen once. The source material was PBMCs, sampled after 12 months of ibrutinib treatment. Receptor source: a human donor with chronic lymphocytic leukemia.

V gene TRBV18 combines with J gene TRBJ2-7; D is uncertain. The CDR3 covers 15 residues. V was shortened by 3 bases and J by 6 bases, with 18 bases between the two germline ends. Germline-derived CDR1 and CDR2 are KGHSH and LQKENI. The CDR3 protein is CASSPDPVGPTEQYF. The CDR3 DNA follows: TGTGCCAGCTCACCGGACCCAGTAGGCCCTACCGAGCAGTACTTC.

The chain has TRBV7-9 and TRBJ2-3, with 13 bases identical to TRBD2. With 3 bases clipped from V and 4 bases from J, the junction kept 13 bases outside the gene matches. The CDR3 totals 19 residues. In germline, CDR1 is SEHNR, CDR2 FQNEAQ (reference sequence). The CDR3 loop is CASSFRRLAGGKTADTQYF. Here the CDR3 DNA reads TGTGCCAGCAGCTTCCGAAGACTAGCGGGAGGAAAAACTGCAGATACGCAGTATTTT.

The CDR3 is CASSVGQLYGYTF. CDR3 bases: TGTGCCAGCAGCGTGGGACAGCTCTATGGCTACACCTTC. The rearrangement joins TRBV5-6 to TRBJ1-2; 7 bases fit TRBD1. V shed 4 bases, J shed 4 bases, and the junction held 4 bases outside the gene matches. The CDR3 extends over 13 amino acids. Germline V gives CDR1 SGHDT, CDR2 YYEEEE.

The chain links TRBV14 to TRBJ2-1, with 11 positions matching TRBD2. This CDR3 has 16 amino acids. CDR1 is SGHDN and CDR2 is FVKESK in the germline V gene. V lost 3 bases to trimming and J lost 4 bases; unmatched junction nucleotides: 5. The CDR3 spells CASSQGTSGLYNEQFF. CDR3 in DNA: TGTGCCAGCAGCCAGGGGACTAGCGGACTATACAATGAGCAGTTCTTC.

This rearrangement joins TRBV19 to TRBJ1-5; D not resolved. This CDR3 contains 15 residues. The V gene lost 5 bases and the J gene lost 6 bases, with 17 bases spanning the gap. Germline V gene lookup returns CDR1 LNHDA and CDR2 SQIVND (reference sequence). The chain's CDR3 is CASSFFAGFSQPQHF. CDR3 DNA sequence: TGTGCCAGTAGTTTTTTCGCGGGGTTTAGTCAGCCCCAGCATTTT.

This chain joins TRBV19 and TRBJ2-7; 9 positions agree with TRBD2. The CDR3 runs to 16 residues. V was pared by 3 bases and J by 3 bases, with 9 bases of the junction left unmatched. The germline CDR1 and CDR2 sequences are LNHDA and SQIVND (reference sequence). The CDR3 spells CASSMMGLAGLYEQYF. DNA of the CDR3: TGTGCCAGTAGTATGATGGGGCTAGCGGGGCTCTACGAGCAGTACTTC.

The rearrangement links TRBV18 to TRBJ2-7, with D tentatively TRBD1 or TRBD2 (5 bases each). Germline CDR1 KGHSH, CDR2 LQKENI. Trimming removed 3 bases at V and 0 bases at J, with 12 bases between. The CDR3 has 15 amino acids. DNA for the CDR3: TGTGCCAGCTCACCGGGACCGCCACCCTCCTACGAGCAGTACTTC. It yields the protein CASSPGPPPSYEQYF.

The chain recombines TRBV5-6 with TRBJ2-5; the match to TRBD1 covers 8 bases. The J segment lost 1 base and the V segment lost 2 bases, leaving 7 bases of the junction unmatched. This CDR3 has 16 residues. The germline V gene has CDR1 SGHDT and CDR2 YYEEEE. DNA for the CDR3: TGTGCCAGCAGCTTTCCAGGGGGCCTCCTCCAAGAGACCCAGTACTTC. This translates into CASSFPGGLLQETQYF.

This clone was detected only a few times. The chain is built from TRBV7-8 and TRBJ1-6; no clear D gene. With 0 bases removed from V and 0 bases from J, the gap between germline ends came to 12 bases. Looked up from germline, CDR1 is SGHVS and CDR2 is FQNEAQ. The CDR3 spans 18 residues. CDR3 in amino acids: CASSLARLTNSYNSPLHF. Written as DNA, the CDR3 is TGTGCCAGCAGCTTAGCGCGGCTCACAAACTCCTATAATTCACCCCTCCACTTT.

The chain couples TRBV18 to TRBJ2-1, with D unclear. The CDR3 is 13 residues long. The germline gives CDR1 KGHSH, CDR2 LQKENI. V was clipped by 3 bases and J by 8 bases, with 11 bases between them. CDR3 loop: CASSPIVDDEQFF. The CDR3 coding sequence is TGTGCCAGCTCACCGATTGTGGATGATGAGCAGTTCTTC.

The chain couples TRBV5-4 to TRBJ1-1; D is unresolved. Looked up from germline, CDR1 is SGHNT and CDR2 is YYREEE (reference sequence). The CDR3 runs 14 residues. The germline V and J ends were trimmed by 0 bases and 4 bases, with 10 bases remaining between them. CDR3 sequence reads: CASSLEVKGTEAFF. Written as DNA, the CDR3 is TGTGCCAGCAGCTTGGAGGTTAAGGGCACTGAAGCTTTCTTT.

This chain connects TRBV10-3 to TRBJ2-3; no clear D. The germline V and J ends were trimmed by 0 bases and 6 bases, with 10 bases remaining between them. Germline loops: CDR1 ENHRY, CDR2 SYGVKD. There are 14 residues in the CDR3. The CDR3, as DNA: TGTGCCATCAGTGAGTCTGCCGCTAGGGATACGCAGTATTTT. It yields the protein CAISESAARDTQYF.

The chain recombines TRBV23-1 with TRBJ2-4; D unclear. TRBV23-1 has ORF status, its function being uncertain. The CDR3 covers 15 residues. With 3 bases removed from V and 0 bases from J, the gap between germline ends came to 9 bases. The CDR3 nucleotides read TGCGCCAGCAGTCAGCCGACGGTAGCCAAAAACATTCAGTACTTC. This gives the protein CASSQPTVAKNIQYF.

This chain uses TRBV5-6 with TRBJ1-1; D remains ambiguous. This CDR3 is 11 amino acids long. The germline CDR1 and CDR2 sequences are SGHDT and YYEEEE. Trimming removed 0 bases at V and 11 bases at J, with 8 bases between. The CDR3 is CASSLVGPAFF. The CDR3 region has the DNA TGTGCCAGCAGCTTGGTAGGGCCCGCTTTCTTT. Based on the CDR3 plus reference TRBV5-6 and TRBJ1-1, the full variable domain is DAGVTQSPTHLIKTRGQQVTLRCSPKSGHDTVSWYQQALGQGPQFIFQYYEEEERQRGNFPDRFSGHQFPNYSSELNVNALLLGDSALYLCASSLVGPAFFGQGTRLTVV.

The rearrangement uses TRBV6-5 and TRBJ1-6, with 7 nucleotides matching TRBD1. The V gene's germline CDR1 is MNHEY and CDR2 SVGAGI. The CDR3 loop spans 14 amino acids. Trimming cost V 8 bases and J 6 bases; bases outside gene matches: 7. The CDR3 DNA reads TGTGCCAGCCAGATTGGACAGGTTAATTCACCCCTCCACTTT. Amino acids: CASQIGQVNSPLHF.

The chain uses TRBV14 and TRBJ2-1, with TRBD1 identical over 7 bases. The CDR3 length is 16 residues. Trimming at V came to 2 bases and at J to 0 bases, leaving 4 bases not matched to a gene. Germline V lookup: CDR1 SGHDN, CDR2 FVKESK. CDR3 nucleotides: TGTGCCAGCAGCCAATTGGGACAGAGCTCCTACAATGAGCAGTTCTTC. Protein product: CASSQLGQSSYNEQFF.

The rearrangement uses TRBV5-1 and TRBJ2-1; 15 bases are shared with TRBD2. There are 16 residues in the CDR3. The V gene's germline CDR1 is SGHRS and CDR2 YFSETQ. V was pared by 4 bases and J by 7 bases, with 6 bases of the junction left unmatched. For the CDR3, the DNA is TGCGCCAGCAGCCAAACCGGGACTAGCGGGAGGAATGAGCAGTTCTTC. As protein: CASSQTGTSGRNEQFF.

The chain carries TRBV6-5 and TRBJ1-5; no clear D gene. The CDR3 spans 15 residues. V was pared by 0 bases and J by 4 bases, with 10 bases between. CDR1 and CDR2 (germline): MNHEY, SVGAGI. CDR3: CASSYSRGENQPQHF. The CDR3 nucleotides read TGTGCCAGCAGTTACTCCCGCGGAGAAAATCAGCCCCAGCATTTT.

V and J are TRBV9 and TRBJ2-3, with 8 bases that match TRBD1. This CDR3 comprises 15 residues. J was trimmed by 2 bases and V by 7 bases; bases with no gene match: 9. Germline CDR1 and CDR2: SGDLS and YYNGEE. The CDR3 sequence is CASDDRDRLTDTQYF. CDR3 in DNA: TGTGCCAGCGACGACCGGGACAGGCTCACAGATACGCAGTATTTT.

V usage is TRBV5-4 and J usage is TRBJ2-1; D could derive from TRBD1 or TRBD2 (5 bases each). Trimming took 5 bases from V and 7 from J, leaving 10 bases between them. Germline V gene data show CDR1 as SGHNT and CDR2 as YYREEE (reference sequence). CDR3 length: 12 residues. CDR3 nucleotides: TGTGCCAGCAGGGGGGACCTGAATGAGCAGTTCTTC. It encodes CASRGDLNEQFF.

This sequence joins TRBV4-1 and TRBJ1-2; no clear D. The CDR3 runs 15 residues. CDR1 and CDR2 from the germline V gene are MGHRA and YSYEKL. The V gene lost 0 bases and the J gene lost 4 bases, with 12 bases spanning the gap. Here the CDR3 reads CASSQDPQVGYGYTF. The CDR3 DNA reads as TGCGCCAGCAGCCAAGATCCACAAGTCGGCTATGGCTACACCTTC.

This clone was detected only a few times. The same CDR3 can be traced to other DNA sequences in this sample. This chain uses TRBV19 with TRBJ1-2, with unresolved D. The germline CDR1 and CDR2 sequences are LNHDA and SQIVND (reference sequence). The CDR3 covers 14 residues. Trimming shortened V by 0 bases and J by 2 bases, and 7 bases separated the two germline ends. CDR3 coding DNA: TGTGCCAGTAGTATAGATAGGGCGAACTATGGCTACACCTTC. Its translation is CASSIDRANYGYTF.

This clone appeared once. This chain links TRBV7-2 with TRBJ1-2, with D perhaps TRBD1 (6 bases). Trimming removed 2 bases from V and 4 bases from J, with 8 bases in between. The germline V gene has CDR1 SGHTA and CDR2 FQGNSA. CDR3 length: 13 residues. Here the CDR3 DNA reads TGTGCCAGCAGCTTACAGGGGAGCTATGGCTACACCTTC. Its protein is CASSLQGSYGYTF. The whole variable domain, filled in from reference TRBV7-2 and TRBJ1-2, reads GAGVSQSPSNKVTEKGKDVELRCDPISGHTALYWYRQSLGQGLEFLIYFQGNSAPDKSGLPSDRFSAERTGGSVSTLTIQRTQQEDSAVYLCASSLQGSYGYTFGSGTRLTVV.

To note about this clone: This CDR3 is also generated by other DNA sequences in the sample. The chain is built from TRBV30 and TRBJ1-1; TRBD1 is a possible D gene (5 bases). In germline, CDR1 is GTSNPN, CDR2 SVGIG (reference sequence). The CDR3 loop spans 13 amino acids. V was clipped by 1 base and J by 0 bases, with 6 bases between them. DNA of the CDR3: TGTGCCTGGAGTGGGGGCATGAACACTGAAGCTTTCTTT. As protein: CAWSGGMNTEAFF.